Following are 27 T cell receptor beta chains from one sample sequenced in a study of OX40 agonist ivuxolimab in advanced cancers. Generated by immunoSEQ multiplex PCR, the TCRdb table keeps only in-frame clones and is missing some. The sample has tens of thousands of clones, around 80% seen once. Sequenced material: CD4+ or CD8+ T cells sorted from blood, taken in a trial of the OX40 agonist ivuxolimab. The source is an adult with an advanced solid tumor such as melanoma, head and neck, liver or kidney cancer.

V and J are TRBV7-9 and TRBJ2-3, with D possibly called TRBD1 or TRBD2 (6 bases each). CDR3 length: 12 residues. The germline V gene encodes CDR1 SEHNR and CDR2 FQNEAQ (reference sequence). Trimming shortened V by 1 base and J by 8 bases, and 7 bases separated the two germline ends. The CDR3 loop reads CASSLEGGTQYF. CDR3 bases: TGTGCCAGCAGCTTAGAGGGGGGTACGCAGTATTTT.

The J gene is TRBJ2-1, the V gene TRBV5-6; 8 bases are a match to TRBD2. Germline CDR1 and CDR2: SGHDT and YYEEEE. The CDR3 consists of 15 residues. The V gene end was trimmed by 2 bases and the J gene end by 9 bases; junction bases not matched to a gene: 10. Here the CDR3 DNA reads TGTGCCAGCAGCTTCTTGACGGGGGGGCATCGTGAGCAGTTCTTC. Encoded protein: CASSFLTGGHREQFF.

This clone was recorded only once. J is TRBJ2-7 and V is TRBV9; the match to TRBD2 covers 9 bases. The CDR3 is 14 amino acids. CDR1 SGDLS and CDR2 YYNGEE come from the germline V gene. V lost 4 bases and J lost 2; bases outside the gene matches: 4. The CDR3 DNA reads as TGTGCCAGCAGCCCTAGCGGGGCTACCTACGAGCAGTACTTC. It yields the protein CASSPSGATYEQYF.

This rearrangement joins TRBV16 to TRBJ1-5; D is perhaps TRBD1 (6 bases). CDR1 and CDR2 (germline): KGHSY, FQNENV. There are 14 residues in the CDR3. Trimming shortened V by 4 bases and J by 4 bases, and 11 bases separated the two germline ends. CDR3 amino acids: CASSPPQGNQPQHF. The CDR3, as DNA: TGTGCCAGCAGCCCCCCCCAGGGGAATCAGCCCCAGCATTTT.

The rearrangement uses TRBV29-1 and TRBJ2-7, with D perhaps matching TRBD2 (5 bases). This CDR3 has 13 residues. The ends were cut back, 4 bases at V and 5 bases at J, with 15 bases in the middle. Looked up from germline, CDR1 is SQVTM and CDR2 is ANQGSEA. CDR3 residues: CSVVGSYMNEQYF. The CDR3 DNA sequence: TGCAGCGTTGTAGGGAGTTATATGAACGAGCAGTACTTC.

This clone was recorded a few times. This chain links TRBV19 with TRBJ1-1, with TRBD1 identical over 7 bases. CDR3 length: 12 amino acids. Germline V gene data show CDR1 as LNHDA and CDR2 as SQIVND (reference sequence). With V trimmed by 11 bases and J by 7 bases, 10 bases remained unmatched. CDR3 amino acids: CACYRGRGEAFF. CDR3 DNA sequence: TGTGCCTGTTACAGGGGAAGAGGTGAAGCTTTCTTT. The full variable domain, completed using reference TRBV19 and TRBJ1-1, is DGGITQSPKYLFRKEGQNVTLSCEQNLNHDAMYWYRQDPGQGLRLIYYSQIVNDFQKGDIAEGYSVSREKKESFPLTVTSAQKNPTAFYLCACYRGRGEAFFGQGTRLTVV.

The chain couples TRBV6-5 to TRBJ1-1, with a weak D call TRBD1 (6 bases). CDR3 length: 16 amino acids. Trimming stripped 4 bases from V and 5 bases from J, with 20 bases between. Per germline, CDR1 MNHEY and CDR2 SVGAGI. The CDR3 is CASSSEQGYPGTEAFF. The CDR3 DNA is TGTGCCAGCAGTTCCGAACAGGGATACCCGGGGACTGAAGCTTTCTTT.

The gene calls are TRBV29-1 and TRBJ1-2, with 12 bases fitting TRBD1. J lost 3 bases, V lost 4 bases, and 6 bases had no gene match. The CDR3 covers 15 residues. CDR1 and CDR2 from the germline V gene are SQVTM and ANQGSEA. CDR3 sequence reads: CSVAGTGGADYGYTF. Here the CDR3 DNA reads TGCAGCGTTGCTGGGACAGGGGGCGCCGACTATGGCTACACCTTC.

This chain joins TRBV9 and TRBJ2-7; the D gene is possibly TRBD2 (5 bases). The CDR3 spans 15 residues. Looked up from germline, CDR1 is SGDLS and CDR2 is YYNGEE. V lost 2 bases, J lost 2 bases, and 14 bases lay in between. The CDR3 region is CASSVGSGYTYEQYF. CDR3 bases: TGTGCCAGCAGCGTGGGGAGCGGTTATACCTACGAGCAGTACTTC. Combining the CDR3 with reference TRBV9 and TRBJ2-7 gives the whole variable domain DSGVTQTPKHLITATGQRVTLRCSPRSGDLSVYWYQQSLDQGLQFLIQYYNGEERAKGNILERFSAQQFPDLHSELNLSSLELGDSALYFCASSVGSGYTYEQYFGPGTRLTVT.

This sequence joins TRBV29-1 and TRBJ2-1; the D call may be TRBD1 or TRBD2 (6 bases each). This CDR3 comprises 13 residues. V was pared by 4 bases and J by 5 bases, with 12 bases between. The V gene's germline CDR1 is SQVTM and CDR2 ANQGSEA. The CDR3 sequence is CSVGGALNNEQFF. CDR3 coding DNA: TGCAGCGTTGGGGGGGCGCTTAACAATGAGCAGTTCTTC.

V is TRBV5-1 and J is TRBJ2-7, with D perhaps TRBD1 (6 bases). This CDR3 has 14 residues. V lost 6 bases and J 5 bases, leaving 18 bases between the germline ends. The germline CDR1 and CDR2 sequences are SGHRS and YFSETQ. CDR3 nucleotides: TGCGCCAGCAATGTACCCGGGGACATGAACGAGCAGTACTTC. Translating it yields CASNVPGDMNEQYF.

CDR3 sequence reads: CATQNPGGGATEAFF. CDR3 DNA sequence: TGTGCCACCCAAAACCCAGGGGGAGGGGCCACTGAAGCTTTCTTT. The V and J genes are TRBV10-3 and TRBJ1-1; 7 bases map to TRBD1. The CDR3 sequence is 15 residues long. CDR1 ENHRY and CDR2 SYGVKD come from the germline V gene. Trimming cost V 10 bases and J 4 bases; bases outside gene matches: 15.

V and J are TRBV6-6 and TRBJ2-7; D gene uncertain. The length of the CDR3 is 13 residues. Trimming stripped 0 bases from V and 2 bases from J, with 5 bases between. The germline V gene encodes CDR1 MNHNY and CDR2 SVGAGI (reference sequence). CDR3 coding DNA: TGTGCCAGCAGTTACTCGAACACCTACGAGCAGTACTTC. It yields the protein CASSYSNTYEQYF.

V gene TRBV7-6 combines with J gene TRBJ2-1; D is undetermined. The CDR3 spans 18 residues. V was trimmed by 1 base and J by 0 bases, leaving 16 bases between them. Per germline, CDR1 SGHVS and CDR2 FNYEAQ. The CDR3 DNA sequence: TGTGCCAGCAGCTTAGATACGTCCGTCCCGAGCTCCTACAATGAGCAGTTCTTC. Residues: CASSLDTSVPSSYNEQFF.

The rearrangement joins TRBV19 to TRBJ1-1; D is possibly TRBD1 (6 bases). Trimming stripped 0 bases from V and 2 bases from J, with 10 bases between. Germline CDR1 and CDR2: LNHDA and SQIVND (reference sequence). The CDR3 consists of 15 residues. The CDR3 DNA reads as TGTGCCAGTAGTATAGACTGGGGGCAAAACACTGAAGCTTTCTTT. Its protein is CASSIDWGQNTEAFF.

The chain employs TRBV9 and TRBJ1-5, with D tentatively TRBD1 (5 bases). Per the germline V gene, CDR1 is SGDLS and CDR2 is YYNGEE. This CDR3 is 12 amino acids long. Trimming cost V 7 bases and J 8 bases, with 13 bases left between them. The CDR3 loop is CASGGVREPQHF. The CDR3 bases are TGTGCCAGCGGGGGAGTGAGGGAGCCCCAGCATTTT.

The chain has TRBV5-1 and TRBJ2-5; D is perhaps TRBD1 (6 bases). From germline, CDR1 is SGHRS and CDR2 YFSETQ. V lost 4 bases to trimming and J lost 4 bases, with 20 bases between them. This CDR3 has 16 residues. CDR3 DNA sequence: TGCGCCAGCAGCCTAACCGGGACATTAGGCGGAGAGACCCAGTACTTC. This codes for CASSLTGTLGGETQYF.

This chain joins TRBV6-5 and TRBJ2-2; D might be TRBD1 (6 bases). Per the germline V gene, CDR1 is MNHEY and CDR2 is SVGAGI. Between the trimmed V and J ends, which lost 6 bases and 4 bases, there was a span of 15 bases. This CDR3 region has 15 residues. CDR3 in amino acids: CASRDGTTTTGELFF. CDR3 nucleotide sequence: TGTGCCAGCAGAGACGGGACAACTACCACCGGGGAGCTGTTTTTT.

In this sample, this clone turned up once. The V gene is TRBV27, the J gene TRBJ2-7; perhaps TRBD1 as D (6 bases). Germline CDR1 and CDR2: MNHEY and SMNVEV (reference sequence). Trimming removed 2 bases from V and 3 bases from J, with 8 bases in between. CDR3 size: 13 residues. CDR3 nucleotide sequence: TGTGCCAGCAGTTTACGAGGGGGCTACGAGCAGTACTTC. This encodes CASSLRGGYEQYF.

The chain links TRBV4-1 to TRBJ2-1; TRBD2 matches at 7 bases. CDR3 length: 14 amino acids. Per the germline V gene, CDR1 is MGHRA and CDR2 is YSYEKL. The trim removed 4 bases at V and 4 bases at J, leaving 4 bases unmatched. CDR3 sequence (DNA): TGCGCCAGCAGCCCCCGGGAGGTGTACAATGAGCAGTTCTTC. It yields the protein CASSPREVYNEQFF.

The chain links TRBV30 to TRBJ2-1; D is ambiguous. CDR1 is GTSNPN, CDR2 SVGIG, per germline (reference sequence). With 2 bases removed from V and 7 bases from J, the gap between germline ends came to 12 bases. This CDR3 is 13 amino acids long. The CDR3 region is CAWSITLGNEQFF. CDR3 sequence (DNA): TGTGCCTGGAGTATAACCCTGGGGAATGAGCAGTTCTTC.

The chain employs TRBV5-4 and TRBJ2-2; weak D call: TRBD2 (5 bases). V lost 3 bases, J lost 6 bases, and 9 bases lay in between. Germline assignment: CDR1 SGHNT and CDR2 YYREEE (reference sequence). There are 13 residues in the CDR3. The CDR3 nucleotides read TGTGCCAGCAGCTCCGGACTCCCCGGGGAGCTGTTTTTT. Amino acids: CASSSGLPGELFF.

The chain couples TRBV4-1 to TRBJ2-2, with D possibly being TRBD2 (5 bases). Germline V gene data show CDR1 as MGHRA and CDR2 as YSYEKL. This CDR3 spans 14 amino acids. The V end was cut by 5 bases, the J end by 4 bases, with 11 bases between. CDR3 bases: TGCGCCAGCAGCTTACTAGTAGGCACCGGGGAGCTGTTTTTT. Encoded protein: CASSLLVGTGELFF.

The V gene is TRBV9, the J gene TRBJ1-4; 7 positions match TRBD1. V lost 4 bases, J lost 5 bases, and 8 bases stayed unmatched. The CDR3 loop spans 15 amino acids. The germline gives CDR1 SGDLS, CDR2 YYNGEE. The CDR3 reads CASSPGGQLNEKLFF. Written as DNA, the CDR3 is TGTGCCAGCAGCCCCGGGGGACAGCTAAATGAAAAACTGTTTTTT.

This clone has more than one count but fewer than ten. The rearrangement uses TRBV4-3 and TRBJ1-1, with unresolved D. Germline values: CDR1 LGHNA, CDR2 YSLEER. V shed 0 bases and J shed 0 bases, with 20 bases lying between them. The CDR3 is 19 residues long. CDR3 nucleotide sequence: TGCGCCAGCAGCCAAGATCTTGGAGTAGGGCCAGGCTTGAACACTGAAGCTTTCTTT. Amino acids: CASSQDLGVGPGLNTEAFF.

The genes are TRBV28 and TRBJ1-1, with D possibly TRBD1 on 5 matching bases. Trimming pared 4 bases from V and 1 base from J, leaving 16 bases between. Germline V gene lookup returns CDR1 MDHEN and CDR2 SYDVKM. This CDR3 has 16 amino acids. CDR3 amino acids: CASSWAPQDPNTEAFF. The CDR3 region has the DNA TGTGCCAGCAGTTGGGCCCCACAGGACCCGAACACTGAAGCTTTCTTT.

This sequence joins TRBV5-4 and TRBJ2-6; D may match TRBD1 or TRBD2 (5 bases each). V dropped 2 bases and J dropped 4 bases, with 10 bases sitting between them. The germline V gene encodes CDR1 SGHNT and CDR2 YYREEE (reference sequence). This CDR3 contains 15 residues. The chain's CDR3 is CASSFTGLGANVLTF. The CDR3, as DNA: TGTGCCAGCAGCTTCACAGGACTGGGGGCCAACGTCCTGACTTTC.